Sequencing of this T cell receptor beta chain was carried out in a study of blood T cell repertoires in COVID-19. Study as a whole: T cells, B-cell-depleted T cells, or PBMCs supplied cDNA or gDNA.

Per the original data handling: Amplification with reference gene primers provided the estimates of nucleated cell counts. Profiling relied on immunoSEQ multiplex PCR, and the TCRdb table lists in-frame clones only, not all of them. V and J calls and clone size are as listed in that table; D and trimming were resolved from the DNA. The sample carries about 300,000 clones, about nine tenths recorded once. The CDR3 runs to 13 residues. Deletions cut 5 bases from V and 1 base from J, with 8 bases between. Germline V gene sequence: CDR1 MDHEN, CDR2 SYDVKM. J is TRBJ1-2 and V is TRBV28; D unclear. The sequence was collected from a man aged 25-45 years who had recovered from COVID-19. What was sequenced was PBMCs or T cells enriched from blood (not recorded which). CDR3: CASSPTVNYGYTF. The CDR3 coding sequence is TGTGCCAGCAGTCCTACAGTTAACTATGGCTACACCTTC.